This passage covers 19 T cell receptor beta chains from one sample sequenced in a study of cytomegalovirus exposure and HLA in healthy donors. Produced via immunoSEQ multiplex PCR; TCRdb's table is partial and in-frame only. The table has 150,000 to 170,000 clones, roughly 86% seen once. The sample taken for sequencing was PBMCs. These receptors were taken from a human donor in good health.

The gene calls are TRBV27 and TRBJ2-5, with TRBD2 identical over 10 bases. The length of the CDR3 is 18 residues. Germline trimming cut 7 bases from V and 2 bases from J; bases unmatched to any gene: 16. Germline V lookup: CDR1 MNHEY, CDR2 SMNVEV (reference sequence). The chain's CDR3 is CASKSGRAEEWRQETQYF. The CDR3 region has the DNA TGTGCCAGCAAGAGCGGGAGGGCCGAGGAGTGGAGGCAAGAGACCCAGTACTTC.

The CDR3 sequence: CASSGTGSLRETQYF. The CDR3 DNA reads TGTGCCAGCAGCGGGACAGGGTCTTTGCGAGAGACCCAGTACTTC. This rearrangement joins TRBV6-5 to TRBJ2-5, with 9 nucleotides matching TRBD1. The CDR3 spans 15 residues. V lost 6 bases and J lost 4; bases outside the gene matches: 9. The germline V gene has CDR1 MNHEY and CDR2 SVGAGI.

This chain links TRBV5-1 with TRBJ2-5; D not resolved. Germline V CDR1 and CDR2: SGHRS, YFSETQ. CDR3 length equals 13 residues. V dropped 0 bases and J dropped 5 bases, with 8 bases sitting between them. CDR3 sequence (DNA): TGCGCCAGCAGCTTGGATTATCGGGAGACCCAGTACTTC. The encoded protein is CASSLDYRETQYF.

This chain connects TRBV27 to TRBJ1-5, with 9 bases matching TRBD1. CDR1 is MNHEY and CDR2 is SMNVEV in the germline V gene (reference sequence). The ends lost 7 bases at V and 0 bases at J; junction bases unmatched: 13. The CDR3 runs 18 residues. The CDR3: CASTKSMGTGYSNQPQHF. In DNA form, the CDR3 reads TGTGCCAGCACGAAGTCGATGGGGACAGGGTATAGCAATCAGCCCCAGCATTTT.

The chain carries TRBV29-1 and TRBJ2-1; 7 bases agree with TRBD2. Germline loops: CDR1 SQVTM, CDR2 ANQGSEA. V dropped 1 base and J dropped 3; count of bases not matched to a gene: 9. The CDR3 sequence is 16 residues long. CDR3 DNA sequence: TGCAGCGTTGAAGGACTAGCCCAGTGGTTCTACAATGAGCAGTTCTTC. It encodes CSVEGLAQWFYNEQFF.

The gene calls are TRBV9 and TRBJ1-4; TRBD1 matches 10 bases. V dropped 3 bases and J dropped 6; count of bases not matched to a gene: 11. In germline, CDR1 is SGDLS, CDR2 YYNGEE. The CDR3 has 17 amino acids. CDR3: CASSDGRTGGLDEKLFF. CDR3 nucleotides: TGTGCCAGCAGCGATGGGAGGACAGGGGGGTTGGATGAAAAACTGTTTTTT.

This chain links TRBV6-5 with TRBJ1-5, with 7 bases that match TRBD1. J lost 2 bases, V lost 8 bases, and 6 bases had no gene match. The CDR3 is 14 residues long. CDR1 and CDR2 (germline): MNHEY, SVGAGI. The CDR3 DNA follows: TGTGCCAGCCGCCCGGGACAGCGCAATCAGCCCCAGCATTTT. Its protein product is CASRPGQRNQPQHF.

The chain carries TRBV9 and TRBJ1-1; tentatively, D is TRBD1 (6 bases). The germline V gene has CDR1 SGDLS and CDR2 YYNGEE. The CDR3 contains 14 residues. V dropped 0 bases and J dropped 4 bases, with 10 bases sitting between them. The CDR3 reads CASSVETGSTEAFF. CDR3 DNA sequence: TGTGCCAGCAGCGTAGAAACAGGGAGCACTGAAGCTTTCTTT.

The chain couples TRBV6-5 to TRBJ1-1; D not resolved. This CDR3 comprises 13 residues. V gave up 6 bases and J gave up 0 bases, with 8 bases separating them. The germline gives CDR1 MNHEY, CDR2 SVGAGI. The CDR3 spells CASRIVMNTEAFF. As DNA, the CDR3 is TGTGCCAGCAGAATTGTCATGAACACTGAAGCTTTCTTT.

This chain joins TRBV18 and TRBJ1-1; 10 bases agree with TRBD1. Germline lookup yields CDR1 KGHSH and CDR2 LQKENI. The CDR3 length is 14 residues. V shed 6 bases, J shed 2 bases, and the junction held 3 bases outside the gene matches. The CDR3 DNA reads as TGTGCCAGCTCGTGGGACAGGGGAAACACTGAAGCTTTCTTT. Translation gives CASSWDRGNTEAFF.

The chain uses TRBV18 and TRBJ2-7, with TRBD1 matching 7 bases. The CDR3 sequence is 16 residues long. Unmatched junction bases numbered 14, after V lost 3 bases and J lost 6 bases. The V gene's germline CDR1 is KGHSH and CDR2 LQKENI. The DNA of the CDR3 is TGTGCCAGCTCACCTCTGACAGGGCCATCGCCGTCCGAGCAGTACTTC. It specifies CASSPLTGPSPSEQYF.

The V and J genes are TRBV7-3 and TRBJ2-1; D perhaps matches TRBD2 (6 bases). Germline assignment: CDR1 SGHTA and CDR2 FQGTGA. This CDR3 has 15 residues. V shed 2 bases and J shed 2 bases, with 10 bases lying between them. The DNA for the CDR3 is TGTGCCAGCAGCTTAGGGGGAGGAACCTACAATGAGCAGTTCTTC. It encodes CASSLGGGTYNEQFF.

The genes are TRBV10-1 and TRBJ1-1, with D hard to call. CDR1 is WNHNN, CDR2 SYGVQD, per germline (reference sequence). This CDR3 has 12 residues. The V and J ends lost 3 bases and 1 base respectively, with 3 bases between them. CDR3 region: CASSDRNTEAFF. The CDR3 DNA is TGCGCCAGCAGTGACAGGAACACTGAAGCTTTCTTT.

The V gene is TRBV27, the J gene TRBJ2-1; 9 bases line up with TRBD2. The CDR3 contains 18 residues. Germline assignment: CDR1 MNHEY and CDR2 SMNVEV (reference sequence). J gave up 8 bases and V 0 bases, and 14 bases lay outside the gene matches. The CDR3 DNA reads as TGTGCCAGCAGTTTATCGTCGTTGCTAGCGGGACTTACCGATGAGCAGTTCTTC. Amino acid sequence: CASSLSSLLAGLTDEQFF.

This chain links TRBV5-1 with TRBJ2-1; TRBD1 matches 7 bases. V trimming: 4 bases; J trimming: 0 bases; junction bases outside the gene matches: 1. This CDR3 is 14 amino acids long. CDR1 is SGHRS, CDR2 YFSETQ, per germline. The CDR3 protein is CASSGDSSYNEQFF. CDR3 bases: TGCGCCAGCAGCGGGGACAGCTCCTACAATGAGCAGTTCTTC.

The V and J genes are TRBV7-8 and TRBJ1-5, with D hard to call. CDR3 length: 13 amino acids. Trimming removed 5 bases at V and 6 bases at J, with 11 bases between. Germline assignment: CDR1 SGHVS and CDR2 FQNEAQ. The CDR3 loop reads CASSRQEGQPQHF. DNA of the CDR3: TGTGCCAGCAGCCGTCAGGAGGGTCAGCCCCAGCATTTT.

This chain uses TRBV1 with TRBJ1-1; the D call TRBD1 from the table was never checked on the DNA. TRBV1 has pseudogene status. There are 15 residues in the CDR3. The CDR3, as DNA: TGCACCAGCCCAGAGACAGGAAGGGTGAACACTGAAGCTTTCTTT. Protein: CTSPETGRVNTEAFF.

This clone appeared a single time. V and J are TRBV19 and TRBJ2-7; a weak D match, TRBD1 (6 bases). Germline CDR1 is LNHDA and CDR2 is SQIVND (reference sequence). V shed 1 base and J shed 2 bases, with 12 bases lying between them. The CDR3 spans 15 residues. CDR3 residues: CASSIALGATYEQYF. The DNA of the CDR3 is TGTGCCAGTAGTATAGCACTGGGGGCCACCTACGAGCAGTACTTC.

CDR3 DNA sequence: TGTGCCAGCAGCTTCCTAGGTAGCAATCAGCCCCAGCATTTT. This translates into CASSFLGSNQPQHF. This rearrangement joins TRBV7-2 to TRBJ1-5; D is unclear. This CDR3 has 14 residues. The germline gives CDR1 SGHTA, CDR2 FQGNSA. Trimming removed 3 bases from V and 0 bases from J, with 6 bases in between.